Listed below are T cell receptor beta chains from one sample, sequenced in a study of T cell responses to AZD1222 COVID-19 vaccine. Data came from immunoSEQ multiplex PCR; TCRdb stores just in-frame clones and leaves some out. The sample consists of 84,000 or so clones, approximately 88% of them appearing once. The source material was peripheral blood, sampled on day 0 of AZD1222 vaccination. Receptors originate from an adult in good health. CDR3s include the opening cysteine and the closing phenylalanine or tryptophan. A D gene is named only where the DNA matches it firmly.

TRBJ1-2,TRBD1,TRBV7-2,CASSPDRGGYGYTF
TRBJ1-1,NA,TRBV7-3,CASSFGPGNTEAFF
TRBJ1-5,NA,TRBV2,CASSRAANQPQHF
TRBJ2-5,NA,TRBV3-1/TRBV3-2,CASSQAGVETQYF
TRBJ1-5,NA,TRBV4-1,CASRRSGVGQPQHF
TRBJ2-7,NA,TRBV7-2,CASSTSRQGEQYF
TRBJ2-3,TRBD1,TRBV19,CASSRDREGKDTQYF
TRBJ2-1,TRBD1,TRBV5-4,CASSGTGRSYNEQFF
TRBJ1-1,NA,TRBV12-5,CASEFWAAGGTEAFF
TRBJ1-1,TRBD1,TRBV13,CASSLGRGQGGSGTEAFF
TRBJ2-7,TRBD1,TRBV29-1,CSVGDRSYEQYF
TRBJ1-1,NA,TRBV28,CASSLTEGPMNTEAFF
TRBJ2-5,NA,TRBV7-9,CASSSDPPGETQYF
TRBJ1-1,TRBD1,TRBV12-3/TRBV12-4,CASSMTGGTEAFF
TRBJ1-2,NA,TRBV14,CASSQHSSAPKEGYTF
TRBJ2-7,TRBD1,TRBV5-5,CASSLIPGQGANEQYF
TRBJ1-2,NA,TRBV27,CARVAGTNYGYTF
TRBJ1-1,NA,TRBV25-1,CASSDPRKLNTEAFF
TRBJ1-2,NA,TRBV7-9,CASSLDPGWGTF
TRBJ2-2,TRBD2,TRBV7-8,CASSFLSWVPSGSAGELFF
TRBJ1-1,NA,TRBV3-1/TRBV3-2,CASRQQGYGTEAFF
TRBJ2-5,NA,TRBV12-3/TRBV12-4,CASSFGETQYF
TRBJ1-1,NA,TRBV2,CASSPTAGLMNTEAFF
TRBJ1-3,NA,TRBV6-6,CASSYGSSGNTIYF
TRBJ1-1,NA,TRBV7-9,CASSKSDRMNTEAFF
TRBJ1-5,NA,TRBV30,CAWGGVGSNQPQHF
TRBJ2-1,TRBD1,TRBV28,CASSLFMGTVGNEQFF
TRBJ2-3,NA,TRBV5-4,CASAAALDTQYF
TRBJ2-7,NA,TRBV11-2,CASSLVGRRETYEQYF
TRBJ1-5,NA,TRBV2,CASSESGQPQHF
TRBJ1-5,NA,TRBV28,CASSGQRGPQHF
TRBJ1-1,TRBD1,TRBV5-1,CASSLNNPGQGEAFF
TRBJ1-4,TRBD1,TRBV24-1,CATSDTTGTGDEKLFF
TRBJ2-7,TRBD2,TRBV9,CASSPGGEQYF
TRBJ2-2,NA,TRBV2,CASTPDFTGELFF
TRBJ2-3,NA,TRBV5-1,CASSTRTVSHTDTQYF
TRBJ1-1,NA,TRBV7-6,CASSLYGLTNTEAFF
TRBJ2-1,TRBD2,TRBV18,CASSPEREAYNEQFF
TRBJ2-7,NA,TRBV7-8,CATQLRPGESYEQYF
TRBJ1-5,NA,TRBV20-1,CSASQISNQPQHF
TRBJ1-2,TRBD1,TRBV7-9,CASSLARQGAGYGYTF
TRBJ1-6,TRBD1,TRBV18,CASTPQGGVNSPLHF
TRBJ2-7,NA,TRBV18,CASSLQFDRRATEQYF
TRBJ2-6,TRBD2,TRBV19,CASSRLASGANVLTF
TRBJ2-1,NA,TRBV19,CASSIVGDLYNEQFF
TRBJ2-2,NA,TRBV3-1/TRBV3-2,CASSQDHGDVLVTWPGELFF
TRBJ1-1,NA,TRBV12-3/TRBV12-4,CASSLAAGGAFF
TRBJ2-3,TRBD2,TRBV30,CAWSLGLASTDTQYF
TRBJ1-6,NA,TRBV2,CASSGIGVSSLHF
TRBJ1-5,NA,TRBV12-3/TRBV12-4,CASRKDTTGPQHF
TRBJ2-1,NA,TRBV24-1,CATSDSRGMDEQFF
TRBJ2-3,NA,TRBV18,CASFGQFITDTQYF
TRBJ1-2,NA,TRBV5-4,CASSGKQENYGYTF
TRBJ1-1,TRBD1,TRBV29-1,CSVEGGGQANTEAFF
TRBJ2-3,TRBD2,TRBV6-1,CASSEGTSRNADTQYF
TRBJ1-1,NA,TRBV5-6,CASSLVVGDRRRNTEAFF